The 30 T cell receptor beta chains below were found in one sample sequenced in a study of T cell clonotyping in hematopoietic cell transplantation. The method was immunoSEQ multiplex PCR; TCRdb's version includes in-frame clones alone and lacks a portion of them. The table lists 17,000 or so clones, over 55% of them singletons. Sample: peripheral blood mononuclear cells. The source is a woman aged 55-75 years in good health. Some clones in this sample may be carry-over from other donors' samples.

The chain carries TRBV19 and TRBJ1-6; D gene unclear. Trimming removed 1 base from V and 8 bases from J, with 9 bases in between. The CDR3 is made up of 14 amino acids. The germline gives CDR1 LNHDA, CDR2 SQIVND (reference sequence). The DNA of the CDR3 is TGTGCCAGTAGTATAGGTAGGGCCGATTCACCCCTCCACTTT. It encodes CASSIGRADSPLHF.

This chain links TRBV7-6 with TRBJ2-2; TRBD1 agrees at 8 bases. This CDR3 is 15 amino acids long. V lost 5 bases, J lost 4 bases, and 6 bases stayed unmatched. Germline CDR1 and CDR2: SGHVS and FNYEAQ. CDR3 sequence (DNA): TGTGCCAGCAGCGTGCAGGGGGCGGGCACCGGGGAGCTGTTTTTT. Its protein product is CASSVQGAGTGELFF.

The chain couples TRBV5-4 to TRBJ1-4, with D unclear. The V end lost 0 bases, the J end lost 15 bases, and 18 bases lay between the germline ends. This CDR3 comprises 14 residues. In germline, CDR1 is SGHNT, CDR2 YYREEE (reference sequence). CDR3 in amino acids: CASSLDRSPERLFF. DNA of the CDR3: TGTGCCAGCAGCTTGGACCGCTCCCCTGAAAGATTGTTTTTT.

This sequence joins TRBV29-1 and TRBJ1-6; 7 bases are shared with TRBD1. The ends lost 7 bases at V and 7 bases at J; junction bases unmatched: 10. Germline CDR1 is SQVTM and CDR2 is ANQGSEA. The CDR3 has 14 residues. CDR3 sequence: CSAREGDRNSPLHF. The CDR3, as DNA: TGCAGCGCCCGGGAGGGGGACAGAAATTCACCCCTCCACTTT.

By proportion, this clone is large. V and J are TRBV4-1 and TRBJ1-6, with TRBD1 identical over 7 bases. Germline V gene data show CDR1 as MGHRA and CDR2 as YSYEKL. The V gene end was trimmed by 3 bases and the J gene end by 4 bases; junction bases not matched to a gene: 3. The CDR3 contains 15 residues. CDR3 loop: CASSQPGQYNSPLHF. CDR3 nucleotide sequence: TGCGCCAGCAGCCAGCCGGGACAGTATAATTCACCCCTCCACTTT.

The V gene is TRBV28, the J gene TRBJ2-2; possible D gene TRBD1, 8 bases. The CDR3 covers 14 residues. CDR1 is MDHEN, CDR2 SYDVKM, per germline. The V and J ends lost 5 bases and 7 bases respectively, with 14 bases between them. The CDR3 region has the DNA TGTGCCAGCAGTCTACAGGGGGGGGACGGGGAGCTGTTTTTT. Translating gives CASSLQGGDGELFF. The variable domain in full, with the rest retrieved from reference TRBV28 and TRBJ2-2, is DVKVTQSSRYLVKRTGEKVFLECVQDMDHENMFWYRQDPGLGLRLIYFSYDVKMKEKGDIPEGYSVSREKKERFSLILESASTNQTSMYLCASSLQGGDGELFFGEGSRLTVL.

V and J are TRBV2 and TRBJ2-5; maybe TRBD1 (6 bases). V was cut by 4 bases and J by 2 bases, with 11 bases left in between. Germline V gives CDR1 SNHLY, CDR2 FYNNEI. The CDR3 is 14 amino acids. The CDR3 nucleotides read TGTGCCAGCAGTGCGAGGACAGCACAAGAGACCCAGTACTTC. Translation gives CASSARTAQETQYF.

The chain is built from TRBV6-4 and TRBJ2-1; the D gene could be TRBD1 or TRBD2 (6 bases each). Germline V CDR1 and CDR2: MRHNA, SNTAGT. The CDR3 is made up of 14 amino acids. The V end lost 4 bases, the J end lost 9 bases, and 16 bases lay between the germline ends. CDR3 coding DNA: TGTGCCAGCAGTGCCGGGGGCGTGAATAGTGAGCAGTTCTTC. Translation gives CASSAGGVNSEQFF.

This clone has only one observation. CDR3 bases: TGTGCCAGCAGCTTAGTTTACGGTGCCACTAATGAAAAACTGTTTTTT. Amino acids: CASSLVYGATNEKLFF. The chain couples TRBV7-2 to TRBJ1-4; no clear D gene. The germline V gene has CDR1 SGHTA and CDR2 FQGNSA. CDR3 size: 16 residues. Trimming took off 1 base at V and 2 bases at J, with 11 bases between the two ends. Filled out from reference TRBV7-2 and TRBJ1-4, the complete variable domain reads GAGVSQSPSNKVTEKGKDVELRCDPISGHTALYWYRQSLGQGLEFLIYFQGNSAPDKSGLPSDRFSAERTGGSVSTLTIQRTQQEDSAVYLCASSLVYGATNEKLFFGSGTQLSVL.

The chain couples TRBV4-3 to TRBJ1-4, with D uncertain. The germline V gene encodes CDR1 LGHNA and CDR2 YSLEER. Trimming pared 0 bases from V and 3 bases from J, leaving 11 bases between. CDR3 length: 16 amino acids. The DNA of the CDR3 is TGCGCCAGCAGCCAAGATAGGGCTAGTGCTAATGAAAAACTGTTTTTT. Translated: CASSQDRASANEKLFF.

The chain employs TRBV2 and TRBJ1-2; maybe TRBD1 (6 bases). Germline V gives CDR1 SNHLY, CDR2 FYNNEI. V lost 6 bases and J lost 4, with 15 bases in between. CDR3 length: 14 amino acids. CDR3 region: CASRDNGQLYGYTF. The CDR3 DNA reads TGTGCCAGCAGGGATAACGGACAGCTCTATGGCTACACCTTC.

This clone showed up just a few times. The V and J genes are TRBV28 and TRBJ1-2; TRBD1 matches at 7 bases. J was trimmed by 5 bases and V by 6 bases; bases with no gene match: 6. Germline V lookup: CDR1 MDHEN, CDR2 SYDVKM. The CDR3 is 13 residues long. The CDR3 nucleotides are TGTGCCAGCAGCCCCGGGACAGTTTATGGCTACACCTTC. It translates to CASSPGTVYGYTF.

This clone was recorded once. This chain links TRBV27 with TRBJ2-7; the D is unclear. This CDR3 contains 15 residues. Trimming left V 2 bases short and J 4 bases short, with 15 bases between. Germline CDR1 is MNHEY and CDR2 is SMNVEV (reference sequence). CDR3: CASSLGTGHRYEQYF. The CDR3 region has the DNA TGTGCCAGCAGTTTAGGAACGGGCCATCGGTACGAGCAGTACTTC.

The CDR3, as DNA: TGTGCCAGCAGTTTAGCCGGGAACTCCTATAATTCACCCCTCCACTTT. This translates into CASSLAGNSYNSPLHF. The rearrangement links TRBV27 to TRBJ1-6; no reliable D call. Deletions cut 2 bases from V and 0 bases from J, with 8 bases between. Germline V gives CDR1 MNHEY, CDR2 SMNVEV (reference sequence). The CDR3 has 16 residues.

In the case of this clone: The sample carries other DNA sequences with the same CDR3. The rearrangement links TRBV6-5 to TRBJ1-3, with D hard to call. V dropped 0 bases and J dropped 0 bases, with 0 bases sitting between them. The CDR3 has 13 residues. Looked up from germline, CDR1 is MNHEY and CDR2 is SVGAGI. The chain's CDR3 is CASSYSSGNTIYF. The CDR3, as DNA: TGTGCCAGCAGTTACTCCTCTGGAAACACCATATATTTT.

CDR3: CASSSRTGYEQYF. The DNA of the CDR3 is TGCGCCAGCAGCTCCCGGACAGGGTACGAGCAGTACTTC. This chain joins TRBV4-3 and TRBJ2-7, with 8 bases fitting TRBD1. The CDR3 runs to 13 residues. V gave up 5 bases and J gave up 4 bases; unmatched junction bases: 4. In germline, CDR1 is LGHNA, CDR2 YSLEER.

The chain combines TRBV6-5 with TRBJ2-7; 7 positions match TRBD2. Germline CDR1 MNHEY, CDR2 SVGAGI. Trimming removed 7 bases from V and 6 bases from J; junction bases left unmatched: 3. CDR3 length: 11 amino acids. CDR3 DNA sequence: TGTGCCAGCACCTCGGGAGGCGAGCAGTACTTC. This sequence encodes CASTSGGEQYF.

The chain joins TRBV7-9 to TRBJ2-7; D remains ambiguous. Germline V gene lookup returns CDR1 SEHNR and CDR2 FQNEAQ (reference sequence). V dropped 6 bases and J dropped 4 bases, with 7 bases sitting between them. The CDR3 extends over 11 amino acids. This CDR3 is CASSISYEQYF. The DNA for the CDR3 is TGTGCCAGCAGTATTTCTTACGAGCAGTACTTC.

This chain uses TRBV5-1 with TRBJ1-6, with D hard to call. The CDR3 runs to 16 residues. Germline CDR1 is SGHRS and CDR2 is YFSETQ. V was trimmed by 1 base and J by 2 bases, leaving 10 bases between them. The CDR3 DNA sequence: TGCGCCAGCAGCTTGTCCGGGGTTACCTATAATTCACCCCTCCACTTT. It codes for CASSLSGVTYNSPLHF.

The V and J genes are TRBV4-1 and TRBJ2-7; 10 bases agree with TRBD1. V gave up 1 base and J gave up 2 bases; unmatched junction bases: 5. In germline, CDR1 is MGHRA, CDR2 YSYEKL. CDR3 size: 16 residues. The DNA for the CDR3 is TGCGCCAGCAGCCAAGGGAGGGGGACAGGGGCCTACGAGCAGTACTTC. This encodes CASSQGRGTGAYEQYF.

By sample share, this clone is large (0.1 to 1%). This chain connects TRBV6-5 to TRBJ1-5, with 8 nucleotides matching TRBD1. The CDR3 runs to 15 residues. Germline V lookup: CDR1 MNHEY, CDR2 SVGAGI. The junction had 6 bases not matched to a gene; V was cut back by 2 bases and J by 6 bases. The CDR3 DNA reads as TGTGCCAGCAGTTACAGTCAGGGGGCGGCTCAGCCCCAGCATTTT. Translated: CASSYSQGAAQPQHF.

This rearrangement joins TRBV29-1 to TRBJ2-5, with D perhaps TRBD2 (6 bases). V lost 4 bases to trimming and J lost 2 bases, with 17 bases between them. Germline V gene lookup returns CDR1 SQVTM and CDR2 ANQGSEA. The length of the CDR3 is 15 residues. The chain's CDR3 is CSVAGDRENQETQYF. DNA for the CDR3: TGCAGCGTTGCAGGAGACCGGGAGAATCAAGAGACCCAGTACTTC.

This clone was observed a few times. Written as DNA, the CDR3 is TGTGCCAGCAGTCCCTCGACAATCGGTCGCTACACCTTC. This encodes CASSPSTIGRYTF. The V and J genes are TRBV14 and TRBJ1-2; D is ambiguous. CDR1 SGHDN and CDR2 FVKESK come from the germline V gene. V lost 6 bases and J 9 bases, leaving 17 bases between the germline ends. The CDR3 covers 13 residues. The full variable domain, its missing parts supplied by reference TRBV14 and TRBJ1-2, is EAGVTQFPSHSVIEKGQTVTLRCDPISGHDNLYWYRRVMGKEIKFLLHFVKESKQDESGMPNNRFLAERTGGTYSTLKVQPAELEDSGVYFCASSPSTIGRYTFGSGTRLTVV.

The gene calls are TRBV19 and TRBJ1-4; maybe TRBD1 (6 bases). The V and J ends lost 6 bases and 3 bases respectively, with 14 bases between them. CDR3 length: 15 amino acids. The germline V gene encodes CDR1 LNHDA and CDR2 SQIVND (reference sequence). DNA of the CDR3: TGTGCCAGTAGCCCAAACAGGGCTGCTAATGAAAAACTGTTTTTT. Translating it yields CASSPNRAANEKLFF.

This clone showed up just once. J is TRBJ1-4 and V is TRBV9; no reliable D call. This CDR3 comprises 14 residues. V was trimmed by 4 bases and J by 0 bases, leaving 7 bases between them. In germline, CDR1 is SGDLS, CDR2 YYNGEE. CDR3 loop: CASSLSSTNEKLFF. CDR3 bases: TGTGCCAGCAGCCTCAGCTCAACTAATGAAAAACTGTTTTTT.

In its sample, this clone was seen a few times. The V and J genes are TRBV6-5 and TRBJ1-2; 9 bases are shared with TRBD1. After removal of 8 bases from V and 4 bases from J, the junction contained 11 bases not matched to a gene. The germline gives CDR1 MNHEY, CDR2 SVGAGI. CDR3 length equals 15 residues. The CDR3 reads CASRPPGQGSYGYTF. The CDR3 DNA reads as TGTGCCAGCCGCCCCCCGGGACAGGGCAGCTATGGCTACACCTTC.

The rearrangement uses TRBV29-1 and TRBJ1-2; the D is unclear. Germline CDR1 SQVTM, CDR2 ANQGSEA. The germline V and J ends were trimmed by 4 bases and 1 base, with 13 bases remaining between them. CDR3 length: 14 residues. The DNA for the CDR3 is TGCAGCGTTGGGACCGAGACATTTAACTATGGCTACACCTTC. Translation: CSVGTETFNYGYTF.

The V call is TRBV2, the J call TRBJ2-2; D is unclear. Trimming removed 6 bases from V and 7 bases from J, with 9 bases in between. CDR3 length: 12 residues. The V gene's germline CDR1 is SNHLY and CDR2 FYNNEI. As DNA, the CDR3 is TGTGCCAGCAGACCGGACGGCGGGGAGCTGTTTTTT. Translation gives CASRPDGGELFF.

The chain joins TRBV10-3 to TRBJ2-7, with 11 bases fitting TRBD2. Germline loops: CDR1 ENHRY, CDR2 SYGVKD. The CDR3 loop spans 13 amino acids. The trim removed 10 bases at V and 3 bases at J, leaving 5 bases unmatched. The CDR3 coding sequence is TGTGCCACCACTAGCGGGAGTAACTACGAGCAGTACTTC. It specifies CATTSGSNYEQYF.

The rearrangement links TRBV30 to TRBJ1-2; the D gene is possibly TRBD1 (5 bases). Germline lookup yields CDR1 GTSNPN and CDR2 SVGIG (reference sequence). This CDR3 has 13 amino acids. With 4 bases removed from V and 5 bases from J, the gap between germline ends came to 14 bases. In nucleotides, the CDR3 is TGTGCCTGGATCTCGGGCAGGGATTATGGCTACACCTTC. As protein: CAWISGRDYGYTF.